This entry lists 10 T cell receptor beta chains sequenced from one sample in a study of STAT5B mutations in CD4+ large granular lymphocyte leukemia. The table came from immunoSEQ multiplex PCR; TCRdb's copy has only in-frame clones and leaves some out. This table holds 28,000 or so clones, roughly three quarters found once. The specimen sequenced was CD4+ T cells from blood buffy coats. Receptors were obtained from a human donor in good health.

The V gene is TRBV19, the J gene TRBJ1-1, with 12 bases matching TRBD1. Per germline, CDR1 LNHDA and CDR2 SQIVND (reference sequence). The junction had 15 bases not matched to a gene; V was cut back by 5 bases and J by 2 bases. The CDR3 spans 19 residues. CDR3 sequence: CASSPRDRGRGLGNTEAFF. CDR3 sequence (DNA): TGTGCCAGTAGTCCAAGGGACAGGGGGCGAGGTTTAGGAAACACTGAAGCTTTCTTT.

This clone appeared a single time. V is TRBV29-1 and J is TRBJ2-5; the match to TRBD2 covers 10 bases. Germline V gene lookup returns CDR1 SQVTM and CDR2 ANQGSEA. The CDR3 contains 14 residues. V shed 5 bases, J shed 1 base, and the junction held 4 bases outside the gene matches. The CDR3 coding sequence is TGCAGCGTTAAGAGACTAGCGGGCCAAGAGACCCAGTACTTC. Its translation is CSVKRLAGQETQYF.

This rearrangement joins TRBV30 to TRBJ1-2; D might be TRBD1 (5 bases). Germline values: CDR1 GTSNPN, CDR2 SVGIG (reference sequence). This CDR3 spans 15 amino acids. V lost 4 bases to trimming and J lost 4 bases, with 19 bases between them. CDR3 amino acids: CAWKTGHLGAYGYTF. CDR3 bases: TGTGCCTGGAAGACGGGGCACCTTGGGGCCTATGGCTACACCTTC.

The sample holds a few counts of this clone. This chain uses TRBV28 with TRBJ1-5; no definite D call. Germline loops: CDR1 MDHEN, CDR2 SYDVKM. The CDR3 has 14 residues. V gave up 5 bases and J gave up 5 bases, with 13 bases separating them. The CDR3 protein is CASSPRASHQPQHF. As DNA, the CDR3 is TGTGCCAGCAGTCCGCGGGCGTCCCATCAGCCCCAGCATTTT.

About this clone: The junction and the germline gene differ at one end; a read error may be behind it. V is TRBV18 and J is TRBJ2-7; 12 bases agree with TRBD2. This CDR3 spans 15 amino acids. From germline, CDR1 is KGHSH and CDR2 LQKENI. CDR3 DNA: TGTGCCAGCACACCGACTAGCGGGAGTGTCCACGAGCAGTACTTC. Encoded protein: CASTPTSGSVHEQYF.

The chain employs TRBV19 and TRBJ1-5; unclear D gene. Germline V gene lookup returns CDR1 LNHDA and CDR2 SQIVND (reference sequence). Trimming removed 2 bases at V and 0 bases at J, with 5 bases between. This CDR3 has 14 amino acids. For the CDR3, the DNA is TGTGCCAGTAGTATAACAGATAGCAATCAGCCCCAGCATTTT. Protein: CASSITDSNQPQHF.

The V gene is TRBV6-5, the J gene TRBJ2-7; 10 bases map to TRBD2. Trimming at V came to 2 bases and at J to 5 bases, leaving 3 bases not matched to a gene. This CDR3 is 14 amino acids long. Per the germline V gene, CDR1 is MNHEY and CDR2 is SVGAGI. The CDR3 bases are TGTGCCAGCAGTTACGTACTAGCGGGAAACGAGCAGTACTTC. Translating it yields CASSYVLAGNEQYF.

This chain links TRBV5-1 with TRBJ2-3; perhaps TRBD2 as D (5 bases). CDR3 length: 14 amino acids. CDR1 is SGHRS, CDR2 YFSETQ, per germline. Trimming shortened V by 1 base and J by 2 bases, and 8 bases separated the two germline ends. The CDR3 loop reads CASSLSADTDTQYF. CDR3 sequence (DNA): TGCGCCAGCAGCTTGTCAGCGGACACAGATACGCAGTATTTT.

V usage is TRBV28 and J usage is TRBJ2-1; D not resolved. Looked up from germline, CDR1 is MDHEN and CDR2 is SYDVKM. The CDR3 runs 12 residues. V was cut by 6 bases and J by 7 bases, with 10 bases left in between. CDR3 protein: CASRSWENEQFF. The CDR3 nucleotides are TGTGCCAGCAGAAGTTGGGAAAATGAGCAGTTCTTC.

The gene calls are TRBV10-3 and TRBJ1-2; TRBD1 aligns across 7 bases. The CDR3 runs 15 residues. Germline V gene data show CDR1 as ENHRY and CDR2 as SYGVKD. Trimming removed 3 bases from V and 1 base from J; junction bases left unmatched: 5. CDR3 nucleotide sequence: TGTGCCATCAGTGAAGGCAGGGGGGATAACTATGGCTACACCTTC. Translating gives CAISEGRGDNYGYTF.